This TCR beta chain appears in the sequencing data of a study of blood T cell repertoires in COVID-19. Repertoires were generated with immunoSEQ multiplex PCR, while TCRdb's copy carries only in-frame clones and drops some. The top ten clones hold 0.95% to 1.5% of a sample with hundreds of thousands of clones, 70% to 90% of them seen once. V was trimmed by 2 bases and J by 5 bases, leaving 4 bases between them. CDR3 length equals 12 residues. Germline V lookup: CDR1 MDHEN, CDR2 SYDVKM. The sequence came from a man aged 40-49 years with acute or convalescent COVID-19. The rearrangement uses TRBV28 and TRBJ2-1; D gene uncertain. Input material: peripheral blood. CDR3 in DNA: TGTGCCAGCAGTTTACAGAACAATGAGCAGTTCTTC. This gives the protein CASSLQNNEQFF. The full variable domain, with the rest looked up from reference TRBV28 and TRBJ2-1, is DVKVTQSSRYLVKRTGEKVFLECVQDMDHENMFWYRQDPGLGLRLIYFSYDVKMKEKGDIPEGYSVSREKKERFSLILESASTNQTSMYLCASSLQNNEQFFGPGTRLTVL.